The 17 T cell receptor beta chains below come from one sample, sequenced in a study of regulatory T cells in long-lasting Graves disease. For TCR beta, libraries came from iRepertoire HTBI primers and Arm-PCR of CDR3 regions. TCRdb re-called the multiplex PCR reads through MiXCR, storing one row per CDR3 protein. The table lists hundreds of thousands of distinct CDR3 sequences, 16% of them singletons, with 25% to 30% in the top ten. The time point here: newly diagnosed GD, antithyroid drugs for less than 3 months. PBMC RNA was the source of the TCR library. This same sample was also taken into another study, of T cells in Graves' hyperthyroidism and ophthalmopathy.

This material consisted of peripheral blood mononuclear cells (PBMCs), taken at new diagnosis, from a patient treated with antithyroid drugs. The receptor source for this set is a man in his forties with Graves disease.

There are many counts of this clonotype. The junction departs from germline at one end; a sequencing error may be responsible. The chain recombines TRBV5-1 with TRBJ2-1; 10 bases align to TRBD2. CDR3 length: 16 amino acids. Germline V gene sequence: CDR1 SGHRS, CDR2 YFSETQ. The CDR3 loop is CASRLGAGGTDNEQFF. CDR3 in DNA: TGCGCCAGCAGGTTGGGAGCGGGGGGGACAGACAATGAGCAGTTCTTC.

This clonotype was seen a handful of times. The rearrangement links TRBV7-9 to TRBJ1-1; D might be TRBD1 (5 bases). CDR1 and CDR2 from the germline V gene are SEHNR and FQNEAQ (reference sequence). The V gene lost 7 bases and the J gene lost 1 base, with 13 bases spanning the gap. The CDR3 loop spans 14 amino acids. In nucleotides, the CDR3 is TGTGCCAGCACGCCAAACCAGGGGAACACTGAAGCTTTCTTT. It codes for CASTPNQGNTEAFF.

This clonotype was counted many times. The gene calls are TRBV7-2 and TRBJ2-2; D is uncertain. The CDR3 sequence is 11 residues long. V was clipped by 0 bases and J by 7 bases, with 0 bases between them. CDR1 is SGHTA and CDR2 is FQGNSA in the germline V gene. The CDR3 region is CASSLAGELFF. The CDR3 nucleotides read TGTGCCAGCAGCTTAGCCGGGGAGCTGTTTTTT.

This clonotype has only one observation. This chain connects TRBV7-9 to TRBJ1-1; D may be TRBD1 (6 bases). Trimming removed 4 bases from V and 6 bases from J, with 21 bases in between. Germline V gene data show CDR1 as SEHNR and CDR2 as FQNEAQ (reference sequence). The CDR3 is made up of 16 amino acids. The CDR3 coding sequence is TGTGCCAGCAGCTCCAGAGGAGAGGCTAGGGGGTCTGAAGCTTTCTTT. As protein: CASSSRGEARGSEAFF.

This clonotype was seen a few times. Here the CDR3 DNA reads TGTGCCAGCAGTCAGACAGCATACGAGCAGTACTTC. This codes for CASSQTAYEQYF. V and J are TRBV28 and TRBJ2-7; a weak D match, TRBD1 (5 bases). V lost 5 bases and J 4 bases, leaving 9 bases between the germline ends. CDR1 and CDR2 from the germline V gene are MDHEN and SYDVKM. The CDR3 contains 12 residues.

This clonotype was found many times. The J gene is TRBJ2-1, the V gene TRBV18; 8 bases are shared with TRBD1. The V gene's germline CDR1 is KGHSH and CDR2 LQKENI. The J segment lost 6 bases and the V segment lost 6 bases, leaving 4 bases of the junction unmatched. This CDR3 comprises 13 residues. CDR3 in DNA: TGTGCCAGCTCGCGGGACAGGTCCAATGAGCAGTTCTTC. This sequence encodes CASSRDRSNEQFF. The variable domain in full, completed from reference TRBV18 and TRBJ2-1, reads NAGVMQNPRHLVRRRGQEARLRCSPMKGHSHVYWYRQLPEEGLKFMVYLQKENIIDESGMPKERFSAEFPKEGPSILRIQQVVRGDSAAYFCASSRDRSNEQFFGPGTRLTVL.

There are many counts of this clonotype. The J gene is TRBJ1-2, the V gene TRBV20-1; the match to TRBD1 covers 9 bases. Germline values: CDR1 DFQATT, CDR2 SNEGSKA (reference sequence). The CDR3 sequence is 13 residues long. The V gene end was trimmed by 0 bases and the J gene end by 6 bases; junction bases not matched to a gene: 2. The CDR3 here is CSAREQGADGYTF. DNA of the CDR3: TGCAGTGCTAGAGAACAGGGGGCGGATGGCTACACCTTC.

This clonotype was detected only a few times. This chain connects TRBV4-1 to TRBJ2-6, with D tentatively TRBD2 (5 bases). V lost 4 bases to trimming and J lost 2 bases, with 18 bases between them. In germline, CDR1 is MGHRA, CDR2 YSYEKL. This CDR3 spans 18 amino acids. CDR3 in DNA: TGCGCCAGCAGCCCCCAAGGCCGGGGTCCCCCTGGGGCCAACGTCCTGACTTTC. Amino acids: CASSPQGRGPPGANVLTF.

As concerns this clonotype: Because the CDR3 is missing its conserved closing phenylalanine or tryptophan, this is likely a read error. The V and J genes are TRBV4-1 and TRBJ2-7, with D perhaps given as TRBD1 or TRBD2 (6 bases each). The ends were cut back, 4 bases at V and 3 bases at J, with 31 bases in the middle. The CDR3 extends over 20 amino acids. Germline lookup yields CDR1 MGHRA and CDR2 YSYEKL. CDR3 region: CASSPTLYPLTKQGLYEQYL. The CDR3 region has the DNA TGCGCCAGCAGCCCGACGCTCTACCCCTTAACAAAACAGGGACTCTACGAGCAGTACCTC.

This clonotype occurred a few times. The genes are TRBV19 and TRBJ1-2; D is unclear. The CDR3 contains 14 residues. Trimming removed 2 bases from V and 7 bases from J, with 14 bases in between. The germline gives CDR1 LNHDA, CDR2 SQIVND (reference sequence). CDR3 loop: CASSIRRGIGGYTF. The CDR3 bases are TGTGCCAGTAGTATACGGAGAGGGATTGGTGGCTACACCTTC.

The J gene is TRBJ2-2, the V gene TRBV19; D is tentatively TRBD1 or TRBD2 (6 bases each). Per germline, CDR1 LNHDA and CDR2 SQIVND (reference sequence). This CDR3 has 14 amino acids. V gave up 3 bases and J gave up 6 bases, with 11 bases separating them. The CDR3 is CASSMKGGSGELFF. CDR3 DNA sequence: TGTGCCAGTAGTATGAAGGGGGGTTCCGGGGAGCTGTTTTTT.

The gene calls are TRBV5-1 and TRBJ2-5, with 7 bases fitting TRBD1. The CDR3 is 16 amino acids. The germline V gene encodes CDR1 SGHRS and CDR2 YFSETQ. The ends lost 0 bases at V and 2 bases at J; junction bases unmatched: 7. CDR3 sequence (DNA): TGCGCCAGCAGCTTGGCCGATGGCAGGGGGCAAGAGACCCAGTACTTC. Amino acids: CASSLADGRGQETQYF.

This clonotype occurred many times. The CDR3 coding sequence is TGTGCCTGGAGCAACAGGGAAGATACGCAGTATTTT. Protein: CAWSNREDTQYF. This chain connects TRBV30 to TRBJ2-3; TRBD1 might be the D (6 bases). The CDR3 runs 12 residues. Germline V gene lookup returns CDR1 GTSNPN and CDR2 SVGIG (reference sequence). Trimming cost V 3 bases and J 5 bases, with 9 bases left between them.

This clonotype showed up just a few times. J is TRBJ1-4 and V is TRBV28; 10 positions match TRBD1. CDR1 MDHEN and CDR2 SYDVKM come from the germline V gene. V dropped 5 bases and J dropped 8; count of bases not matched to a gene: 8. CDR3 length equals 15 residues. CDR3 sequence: CASSQGQGLREKLFF. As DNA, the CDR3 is TGTGCCAGCAGTCAGGGACAGGGGCTTCGAGAAAAACTGTTTTTT.

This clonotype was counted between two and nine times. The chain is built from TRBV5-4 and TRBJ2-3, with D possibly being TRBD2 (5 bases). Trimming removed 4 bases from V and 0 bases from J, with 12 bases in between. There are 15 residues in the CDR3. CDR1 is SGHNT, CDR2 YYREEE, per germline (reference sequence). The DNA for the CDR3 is TGTGCCAGCAGCAGTCGGTCGGGAAGCACAGATACGCAGTATTTT. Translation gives CASSSRSGSTDTQYF.

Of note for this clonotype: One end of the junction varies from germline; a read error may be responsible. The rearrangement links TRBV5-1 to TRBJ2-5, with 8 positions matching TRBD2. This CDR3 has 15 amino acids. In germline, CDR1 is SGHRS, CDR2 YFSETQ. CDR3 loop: CASSPAQRGQETQYF. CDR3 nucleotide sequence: TGTGCCAGCAGCCCAGCCCAGCGGGGGCAAGAGACCCAGTACTTC.

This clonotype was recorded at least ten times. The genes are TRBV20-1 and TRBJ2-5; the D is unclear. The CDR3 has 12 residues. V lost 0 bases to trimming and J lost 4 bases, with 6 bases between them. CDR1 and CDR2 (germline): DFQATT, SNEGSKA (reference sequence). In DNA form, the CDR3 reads TGCAGTGCTAGAGATTTTTCAGAGACCCAGTACTTC. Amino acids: CSARDFSETQYF.